This section outlines one TCR beta chain sequence together with its context. Treatment denoted: some 20 received Ad26.COV2.S at low or high dose, single or two shots; about 5 received placebo; per-sample allocation not given. The study sampled participants on day 63 after the first vaccine or placebo injection. V lost 4 bases and J lost 5, with 15 bases in between. Germline V gene lookup returns CDR1 ENHRY and CDR2 SYGVKD. CDR3 length: 14 amino acids. The data are from a study of Ad26.COV2.S vaccination and SARS-CoV-2 variants. Data came from immunoSEQ multiplex PCR; TCRdb stores just in-frame clones and leaves some out. The table includes 410,000 or so clones, more than 80% detected once.

V is TRBV10-3 and J is TRBJ2-7; possible D gene TRBD1, 6 bases. The sequence came from a person aged 18-60 years who received the Ad26.COV2.S COVID-19 vaccine or a placebo. The source was peripheral blood, collected in a trial of Ad26.COV2.S vaccine versus placebo. CDR3 region: CAISGQASLDEQYF. The CDR3, as DNA: TGTGCCATCAGTGGACAGGCCAGTTTGGACGAGCAGTACTTC.